Below, 7 T cell receptor beta chains from the same sample are listed, as sequenced in a study of blood T cell repertoires in COVID-19. The assay was immunoSEQ multiplex PCR, and TCRdb's table has in-frame clones only and misses some. This table has 300,000 to 350,000 clones, roughly 90% appearing once. The sample taken for sequencing was PBMCs or T cells enriched from blood (not recorded which). These receptors originate from a woman aged 30 to 39 who had been exposed to COVID-19.

The chain uses TRBV3-1 (or the pseudogene TRBV3-2) and TRBJ2-1; 12 nucleotides align to TRBD2. The V gene's germline CDR1 is LGHDT and CDR2 YNNKEL (reference sequence). The CDR3 extends over 19 amino acids. Trimming cost V 7 bases and J 0 bases; bases outside gene matches: 13. Written as DNA, the CDR3 is TGTGCCAGCAATACAAGATCTAGCGGGGGGGCCCGCTCCTACAATGAGCAGTTCTTC. It is translated as CASNTRSSGGARSYNEQFF.

In the case of this clone: Within the sample, other DNA sequences also encode this same CDR3. The chain uses TRBV5-1 and TRBJ1-5; 9 positions match TRBD1. Germline CDR1 is SGHRS and CDR2 is YFSETQ. V dropped 2 bases and J dropped 3; count of bases not matched to a gene: 3. The CDR3 spans 15 residues. The CDR3, as DNA: TGCGCCAGCAGCTTCGGACAGGGGAACAATCAGCCCCAGCATTTT. As protein: CASSFGQGNNQPQHF.

J is TRBJ1-2 and V is TRBV3-1 (or the pseudogene TRBV3-2); perhaps TRBD1 as D (6 bases). The CDR3 runs to 13 residues. The germline V and J ends were trimmed by 4 bases and 4 bases, with 10 bases remaining between them. The V gene's germline CDR1 is LGHDT and CDR2 YNNKEL (reference sequence). The CDR3 DNA reads TGTGCCAGCAGCCCAGGGGCCCTCTATGGCTACACCTTC. This sequence encodes CASSPGALYGYTF.

This chain connects TRBV5-6 to TRBJ1-3; 8 nucleotides match TRBD1. There are 14 residues in the CDR3. Trimming removed 4 bases from V and 3 bases from J; junction bases left unmatched: 3. CDR1 is SGHDT and CDR2 is YYEEEE in the germline V gene. CDR3 loop: CASSLGTGGNTIYF. In DNA form, the CDR3 reads TGTGCCAGCAGCCTCGGGACAGGTGGAAACACCATATATTTT.

The V gene is TRBV19, the J gene TRBJ1-6, with D unresolved. Germline values: CDR1 LNHDA, CDR2 SQIVND (reference sequence). CDR3 length: 16 amino acids. The V and J ends lost 3 bases and 5 bases respectively, with 14 bases between them. CDR3 nucleotides: TGTGCCAGTAGTATTGGTAGCCCCTCTCATAATTCACCCCTCCACTTT. Amino acid sequence: CASSIGSPSHNSPLHF.

The genes are TRBV15 and TRBJ1-2; D ambiguous. The V end lost 1 base, the J end lost 2 bases, and 8 bases lay between the germline ends. Germline V gene data show CDR1 as LNHNV and CDR2 as YYDKDF (reference sequence). CDR3 length: 14 amino acids. The CDR3: CATSRGGANYGYTF. The CDR3 DNA reads TGTGCCACCAGCAGAGGGGGAGCCAACTATGGCTACACCTTC.

The chain recombines TRBV4-1 with TRBJ2-3; 9 bases align to TRBD1. The length of the CDR3 is 15 residues. V lost 3 bases to trimming and J lost 4 bases; unmatched junction nucleotides: 5. The V gene's germline CDR1 is MGHRA and CDR2 YSYEKL. The CDR3 DNA is TGCGCCAGCAGCCAGGCTAGGACAGGGGCAGATACGCAGTATTTT. Amino acid sequence: CASSQARTGADTQYF.